This TCR beta chain was sequenced during a study of blood T cell repertoires in COVID-19. TCRdb's copy holds only in-frame clones and misses some; the assay was immunoSEQ multiplex PCR. The data show about 160,000 clones, approximately 80% seen once. Per the germline V gene, CDR1 is SNHLY and CDR2 is FYNNEI. The V end lost 8 bases, the J end lost 5 bases, and 18 bases lay between the germline ends. The CDR3 runs to 14 residues. Cohorts were based on clinical histories the participants reported. The chain has TRBV2 and TRBJ2-5; D gene unclear. The sequenced material came from PBMCs or T cells enriched from blood (not recorded which). The source is a woman aged 55-70 years who had recovered from COVID-19. In DNA form, the CDR3 reads TGTGCCAGCTCCCCCGCAACTATGGGTGAGACCCAGTACTTC. It encodes CASSPATMGETQYF.